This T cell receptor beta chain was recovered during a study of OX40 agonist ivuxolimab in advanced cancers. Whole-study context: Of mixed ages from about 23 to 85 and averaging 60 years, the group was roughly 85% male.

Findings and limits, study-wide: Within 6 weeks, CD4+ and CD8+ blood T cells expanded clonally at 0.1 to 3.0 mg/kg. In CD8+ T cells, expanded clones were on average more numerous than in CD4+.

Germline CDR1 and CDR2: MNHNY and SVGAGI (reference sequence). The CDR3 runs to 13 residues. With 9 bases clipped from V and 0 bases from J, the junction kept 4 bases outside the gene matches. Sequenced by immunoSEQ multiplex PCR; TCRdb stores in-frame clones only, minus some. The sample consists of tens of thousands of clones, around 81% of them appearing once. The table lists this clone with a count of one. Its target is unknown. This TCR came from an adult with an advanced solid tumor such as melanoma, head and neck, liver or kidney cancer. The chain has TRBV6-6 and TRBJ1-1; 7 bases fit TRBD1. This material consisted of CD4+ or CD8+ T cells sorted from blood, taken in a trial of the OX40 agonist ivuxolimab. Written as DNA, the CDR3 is TGTGCCAGTACAGGGGACGTGAACACTGAAGCTTTCTTT. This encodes CASTGDVNTEAFF.